This T cell receptor beta chain comes out of a study of CD8+CD57+ T cells in acquired aplastic anemia. General observations from the study: Levels of CD8+ Simpson's diversity were not significantly distinct in patients versus controls. Patients and controls turned out to have roughly 30 CD8+ CDR3 sequences in common.

Genomic DNA, the template, was used for profiling of the TCR beta VDJ and CDR3. MiXCR, run by TCRdb on the reads, gives a single entry per CDR3 protein. The data show 400,000 to 600,000 distinct CDR3 sequences, with 25% to 40% seen just once and nearly 0.85% held by the top ten. All sequencing subjects had displayed CD8+CD57+ cell expansion on flow cytometry. Diagnosis of severe acquired aplastic anemia applied to all patients. Each patient gave a blood sample that was collected before any therapy had been received. Points on this clonotype: As yet, its antigen is unknown.

The source material was sorted CD4+, CD8+, or CD8+CD57+ T cells (not recorded which) from PBMCs. The receptor was derived from a human donor with aplastic anemia.

This CDR3 reads CASIGDRPNTEAFF. The DNA of the CDR3 is TGTGCCAGCATTGGGGACAGACCGAACACTGAAGCTTTCTTT. The chain recombines TRBV2 with TRBJ1-1; 7 nucleotides match TRBD1. The V gene end was trimmed by 7 bases and the J gene end by 1 base; junction bases not matched to a gene: 6. Germline V lookup: CDR1 SNHLY, CDR2 FYNNEI. There are 14 residues in the CDR3. The full variable domain, in which reference TRBV2 and TRBJ1-1 provide the parts outside the CDR3, is EPEVTQTPSHQVTQMGQEVILRCVPISNHLYFYWYRQILGQKVEFLVSFYNNEISEKSEIFDDQFSVERPDGSNFTLKIRSTKLEDSAMYFCASIGDRPNTEAFFGQGTRLTVV.